The sequence of this T cell receptor beta chain was determined in a study of Ad26.COV2.S vaccination and SARS-CoV-2 variants. Profiled with immunoSEQ multiplex PCR; TCRdb holds only in-frame clones, not every one. The profile shows hundreds of thousands of clones, 75% to 90% of them singletons. The treatment denotes: some 19 received Ad26.COV2.S at low or high dose, single or two shots; 5 received placebo; per-sample allocation not given. Day 63 after the first vaccine or placebo injection was the time point for sampling. Per the germline V gene, CDR1 is SQVTM and CDR2 is ANQGSEA. V shed 3 bases and J 2 bases; nucleotides not matched to a gene: 1. The CDR3 has 13 residues. With respect to this clone: The sample carries other DNA sequences with the same CDR3.

The sequence was collected from a person aged 18-65 years who received the Ad26.COV2.S COVID-19 vaccine or a placebo. This sample comprised peripheral blood, obtained in a trial of Ad26.COV2.S vaccine versus placebo. This rearrangement joins TRBV29-1 to TRBJ2-7, with 10 bases matching TRBD1. CDR3 region: CSVEGQGTYEQYF. The CDR3 DNA reads TGCAGCGTTGAGGGACAGGGGACCTACGAGCAGTACTTC.